This TCR beta chain was identified in a study of blood T cell repertoires in COVID-19. Study summary: Some COVID-19 samples were acute and others convalescent; all came from the United States, Italy and Spain.

The V and J ends lost 3 bases and 0 bases, in that order; junction bases with no gene match: 11. This CDR3 comprises 19 residues. Germline V gene lookup returns CDR1 LNHDA and CDR2 SQIVND (reference sequence). Method: immunoSEQ multiplex PCR; TCRdb's copy keeps in-frame clones and lacks some. The sample carries 150,000 to 200,000 clones, roughly 90% recorded once. Residents of about two dozen US areas, aged roughly 18 to 95 years, made up the participants. Which cohort a participant joined came from the clinical history participants gave. Cohort 3 donors were reported recovered after two negative PCRs, clearance, or symptom resolution.

The source is a woman aged 18-35 years who had recovered from COVID-19. The V and J genes are TRBV19 and TRBJ2-3; 11 nucleotides line up with TRBD2. Input material: PBMCs or T cells enriched from blood (not recorded which). The DNA for the CDR3 is TGTGCCAGTAGTATTTTCCGTGGGACTAGCGGCCCTAGCACAGATACGCAGTATTTT. Translation gives CASSIFRGTSGPSTDTQYF.